This T cell receptor (beta chain) emerged from a study of cytomegalovirus exposure and HLA in healthy donors. Study observations and caveats: Researchers counted over 150 TCR beta chains as cytomegalovirus-associated. TCR beta chain V- and J-gene trimming was linked, in a later analysis, to a missense variant in DCLRE1C. Researchers left out some V segments, among them TRBV6-2 and TRBV6-3, as indistinguishable.

The V gene end was trimmed by 4 bases and the J gene end by 4 bases; junction bases not matched to a gene: 7. CDR1 and CDR2 (germline): SGHRS, YFSETQ. The CDR3 is 15 amino acids. In the PCR, 60 Vbeta and 13 Jbeta primers were used. Only in-frame clones appear in the TCRdb table, and some are missing; sequencing was by immunoSEQ multiplex PCR. Of approximately 190,000 clones listed, around 85% are singletons. Remarks on this clone: The antigen remains unidentified.

The sequenced sample consisted of PBMCs. This TCR was recovered from a man aged 50-60 years in good health and CMV-seronegative. The chain is built from TRBV5-1 and TRBJ2-5; 10 nucleotides agree with TRBD1. The CDR3 DNA follows: TGCGCCAGCAGCCTGACGGGACAGGGGAGAGAGACCCAGTACTTC. Translation gives CASSLTGQGRETQYF.